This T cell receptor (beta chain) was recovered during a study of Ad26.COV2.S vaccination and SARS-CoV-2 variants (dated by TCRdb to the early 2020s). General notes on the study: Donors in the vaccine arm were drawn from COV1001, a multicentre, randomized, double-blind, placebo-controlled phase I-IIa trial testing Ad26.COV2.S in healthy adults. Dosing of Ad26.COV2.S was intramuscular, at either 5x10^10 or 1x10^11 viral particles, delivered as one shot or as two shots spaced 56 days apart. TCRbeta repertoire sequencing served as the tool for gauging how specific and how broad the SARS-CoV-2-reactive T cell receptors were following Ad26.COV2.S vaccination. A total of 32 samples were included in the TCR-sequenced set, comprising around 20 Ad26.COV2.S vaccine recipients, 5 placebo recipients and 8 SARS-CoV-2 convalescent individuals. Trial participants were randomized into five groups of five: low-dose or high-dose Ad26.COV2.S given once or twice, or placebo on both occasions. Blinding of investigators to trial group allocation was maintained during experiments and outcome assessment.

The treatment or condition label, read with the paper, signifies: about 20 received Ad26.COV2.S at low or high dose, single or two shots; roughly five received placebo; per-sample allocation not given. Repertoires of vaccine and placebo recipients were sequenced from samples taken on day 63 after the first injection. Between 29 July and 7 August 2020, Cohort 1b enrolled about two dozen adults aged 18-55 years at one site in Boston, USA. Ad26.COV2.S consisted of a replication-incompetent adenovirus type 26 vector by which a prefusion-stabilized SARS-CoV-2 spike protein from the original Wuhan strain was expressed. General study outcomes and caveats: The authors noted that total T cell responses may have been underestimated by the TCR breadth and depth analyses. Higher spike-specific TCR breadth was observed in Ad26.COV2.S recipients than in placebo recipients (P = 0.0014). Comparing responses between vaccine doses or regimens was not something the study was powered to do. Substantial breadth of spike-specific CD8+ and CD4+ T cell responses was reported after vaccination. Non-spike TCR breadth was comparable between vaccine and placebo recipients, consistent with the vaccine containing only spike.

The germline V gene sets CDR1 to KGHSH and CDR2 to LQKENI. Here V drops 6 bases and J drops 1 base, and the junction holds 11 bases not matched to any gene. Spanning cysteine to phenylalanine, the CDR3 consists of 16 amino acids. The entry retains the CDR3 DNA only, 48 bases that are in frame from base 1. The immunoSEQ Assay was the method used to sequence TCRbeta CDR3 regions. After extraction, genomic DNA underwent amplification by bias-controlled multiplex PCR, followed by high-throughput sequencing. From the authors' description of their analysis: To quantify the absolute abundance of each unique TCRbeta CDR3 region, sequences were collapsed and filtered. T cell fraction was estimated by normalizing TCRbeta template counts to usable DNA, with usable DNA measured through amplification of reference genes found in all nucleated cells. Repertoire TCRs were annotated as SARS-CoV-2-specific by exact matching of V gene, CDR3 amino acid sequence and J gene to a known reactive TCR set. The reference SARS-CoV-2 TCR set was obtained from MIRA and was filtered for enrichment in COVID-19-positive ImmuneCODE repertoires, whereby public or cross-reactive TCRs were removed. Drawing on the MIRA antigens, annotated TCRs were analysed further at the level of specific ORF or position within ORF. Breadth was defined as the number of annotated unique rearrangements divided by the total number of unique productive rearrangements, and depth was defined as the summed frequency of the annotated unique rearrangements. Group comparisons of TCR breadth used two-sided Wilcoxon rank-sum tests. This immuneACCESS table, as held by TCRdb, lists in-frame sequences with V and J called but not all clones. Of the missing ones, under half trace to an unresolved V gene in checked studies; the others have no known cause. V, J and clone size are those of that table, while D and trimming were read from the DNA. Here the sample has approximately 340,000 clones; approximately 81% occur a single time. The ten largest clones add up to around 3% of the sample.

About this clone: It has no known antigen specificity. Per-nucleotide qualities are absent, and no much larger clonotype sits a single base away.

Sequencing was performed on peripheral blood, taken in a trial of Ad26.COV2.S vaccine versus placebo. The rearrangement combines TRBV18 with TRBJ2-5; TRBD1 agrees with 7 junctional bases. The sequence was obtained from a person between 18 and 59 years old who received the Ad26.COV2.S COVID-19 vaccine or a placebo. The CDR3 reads CASSPLTGSFQETQYF. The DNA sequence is TGTGCCAGCTCCCCCCTGACAGGGTCCTTCCAAGAGACCCAGTACTTC.